These T cell receptor beta chains were read from a single sample in a study of brain T cells in children with intractable seizures. Some clones are missing from TCRdb's copy, which holds only in-frame ones; the method was immunoSEQ multiplex PCR. The sample lists about 340,000 clones; 85% to 95% were seen once. The specimen was peripheral blood, collected roughly 5 months after surgery. The receptor set was obtained from a boy under two years old with tuberous sclerosis and intractable seizures. Both conserved end residues are part of each CDR3. The order of the fields is D gene, J gene, clone size, CDR3 length, V gene, CDR3 DNA, CDR3 protein. D genes are given only for firm matches. Size is stated for part of the rows, as once, few or many counts, or as a class when the clone is expanded.

d_call: NA
j_call: TRBJ2-1
clone_size: NA
cdr3_length: 13
v_call: TRBV29-1
cdr3_nt: TGCAGCGTTAGGCTAGCGATGAGCAATGAGCAGTTCTTC
cdr3_aa: CSVRLAMSNEQFF

d_call: NA
j_call: TRBJ2-1
clone_size: NA
cdr3_length: 14
v_call: TRBV24-1
cdr3_nt: TGTGCCACCAGTGGGTCCCATGATTACAATGAGCAGTTCTTC
cdr3_aa: CATSGSHDYNEQFF

d_call: TRBD1
j_call: TRBJ2-2
clone_size: NA
cdr3_length: 14
v_call: TRBV7-8
cdr3_nt: TGTGCCATCACAGGGGCCCTGGACACCGGGGAGCTGTTTTTT
cdr3_aa: CAITGALDTGELFF

d_call: NA
j_call: TRBJ1-2
clone_size: few
cdr3_length: 13
v_call: TRBV2
cdr3_nt: TGTGCCAGCAGCCCCCGGACAGCTGGGGGCTACACCTTC
cdr3_aa: CASSPRTAGGYTF

d_call: NA
j_call: TRBJ2-3
clone_size: NA
cdr3_length: 18
v_call: TRBV11-2
cdr3_nt: TGTGCCAGCAGCCCAGGGCCGTATTATAGCGGAGTCACAGATACGCAGTATTTT
cdr3_aa: CASSPGPYYSGVTDTQYF

d_call: NA
j_call: TRBJ2-7
clone_size: NA
cdr3_length: 13
v_call: TRBV7-2
cdr3_nt: TGTGCCAGCAGCTTAGTTAAGGGGTACGAGCAGTACTTC
cdr3_aa: CASSLVKGYEQYF

d_call: NA
j_call: TRBJ2-7
clone_size: NA
cdr3_length: 14
v_call: TRBV6-5
cdr3_nt: TGTGCCAGCAGTTACTCGGATCGTACTGGCGAGCAGTACTTC
cdr3_aa: CASSYSDRTGEQYF

d_call: NA
j_call: TRBJ2-4
clone_size: NA
cdr3_length: 15
v_call: TRBV11-3
cdr3_nt: TGTGCCAGCAGTCCCGTTTGGACGGTATGGAGCATTCAGTACTTC
cdr3_aa: CASSPVWTVWSIQYF

d_call: TRBD1
j_call: TRBJ1-4
clone_size: NA
cdr3_length: 14
v_call: TRBV28
cdr3_nt: TGTGCCACCTTGACCCAGGGGGCACGCGAAAAACTGTTTTTT
cdr3_aa: CATLTQGAREKLFF

d_call: TRBD2
j_call: TRBJ2-7
clone_size: NA
cdr3_length: 16
v_call: TRBV6-2/TRBV6-3
cdr3_nt: TGTGCCAGCAGTTACTTCGGGACTAGCGGGAGGAACAAGCAGTACTTC
cdr3_aa: CASSYFGTSGRNKQYF

d_call: NA
j_call: TRBJ1-2
clone_size: NA
cdr3_length: 15
v_call: TRBV28
cdr3_nt: TGTGCCAGCAGTTTCCCAGACCCGGGGAGGAGTGGCTACACCTTC
cdr3_aa: CASSFPDPGRSGYTF

d_call: TRBD1
j_call: TRBJ2-5
clone_size: NA
cdr3_length: 16
v_call: TRBV11-3
cdr3_nt: TGTGCCAGCAGCACGGGACAGGGGCCACTACAAGAGACCCAGTACTTC
cdr3_aa: CASSTGQGPLQETQYF

d_call: NA
j_call: TRBJ1-2
clone_size: NA
cdr3_length: 13
v_call: TRBV3-1/TRBV3-2
cdr3_nt: TGTGCCAGCAGCCAAGATTCACCCGGCGACTACACCTTC
cdr3_aa: CASSQDSPGDYTF

d_call: NA
j_call: TRBJ1-4
clone_size: NA
cdr3_length: 15
v_call: TRBV10-3
cdr3_nt: TGTGCCATCAGTGAATCCGGGGCCGGGGGTGAAAAACTGTTTTTT
cdr3_aa: CAISESGAGGEKLFF

d_call: NA
j_call: TRBJ2-1
clone_size: NA
cdr3_length: 16
v_call: TRBV5-4
cdr3_nt: TGTGCCAGCAGCTTGGGAGGGGTCCGTGACTACAATGAGCAGTTCTTC
cdr3_aa: CASSLGGVRDYNEQFF

d_call: TRBD1
j_call: TRBJ2-1
clone_size: NA
cdr3_length: 16
v_call: TRBV19
cdr3_nt: TGTGCCAGTAGTAGTAACAGGGGCCGCTCCTACAATGAGCAGTTCTTC
cdr3_aa: CASSSNRGRSYNEQFF

d_call: NA
j_call: TRBJ1-3
clone_size: once
cdr3_length: 13
v_call: TRBV2
cdr3_nt: TGTGCCAGCAGAGGGAATTCTGGAAACACCATATATTTT
cdr3_aa: CASRGNSGNTIYF

d_call: NA
j_call: TRBJ2-7
clone_size: NA
cdr3_length: 17
v_call: TRBV28
cdr3_nt: TGTGCCAGCAGTTTTCCGGAAGCGGACCTCGATGACTACGAGCAGTACTTC
cdr3_aa: CASSFPEADLDDYEQYF

d_call: NA
j_call: TRBJ1-5
clone_size: once
cdr3_length: 13
v_call: TRBV12-3/TRBV12-4
cdr3_nt: TGTGCCAGCAGTGACAGTACCAATCAGCCCCAGCATTTT
cdr3_aa: CASSDSTNQPQHF

d_call: NA
j_call: TRBJ1-3
clone_size: NA
cdr3_length: 14
v_call: TRBV28
cdr3_nt: TGTGCCAGCAGTTTATTTAAAGCTGGAAACACCATATATTTT
cdr3_aa: CASSLFKAGNTIYF

d_call: TRBD1
j_call: TRBJ1-1
clone_size: NA
cdr3_length: 14
v_call: TRBV2
cdr3_nt: TGTGCCAGCAGCCCGCCGGGACAGGAGGCTGAAGCTTTCTTT
cdr3_aa: CASSPPGQEAEAFF

d_call: TRBD2
j_call: TRBJ2-1
clone_size: NA
cdr3_length: 15
v_call: TRBV7-9
cdr3_nt: TGTGCCAGCAGCTTCTTTAGCGGGGTCTACAATGAGCAGTTCTTC
cdr3_aa: CASSFFSGVYNEQFF

d_call: TRBD2
j_call: TRBJ2-3
clone_size: once
cdr3_length: 15
v_call: TRBV5-1
cdr3_nt: TGCGCCAGCAGCTTGGGACTAGCACCCACAGATACGCAGTATTTT
cdr3_aa: CASSLGLAPTDTQYF

d_call: TRBD1
j_call: TRBJ1-6
clone_size: once
cdr3_length: 19
v_call: TRBV3-1/TRBV3-2
cdr3_nt: TGTGCCAGCAGCCAAGATGGAGAGGGGGCAGCCCCTGTGAATTCACCCCTCCACTTT
cdr3_aa: CASSQDGEGAAPVNSPLHF

d_call: NA
j_call: TRBJ2-7
clone_size: NA
cdr3_length: 13
v_call: TRBV28
cdr3_nt: TGTGCCAGCAGCCCAGGTAGCTCCTACGAGCAGTACTTC
cdr3_aa: CASSPGSSYEQYF

d_call: NA
j_call: TRBJ2-5
clone_size: once
cdr3_length: 18
v_call: TRBV12-1
cdr3_nt: TGTGCCAGCAGCTTTGGAGACCCCGAGCGAGGAAAAAAAGAGACCCAGTACTTC
cdr3_aa: CASSFGDPERGKKETQYF

d_call: NA
j_call: TRBJ2-7
clone_size: NA
cdr3_length: 13
v_call: TRBV10-2
cdr3_nt: TGCGCCAGCACGGACGGGTTGACCTACGAGCAGTACTTC
cdr3_aa: CASTDGLTYEQYF

d_call: TRBD1
j_call: TRBJ2-2
clone_size: NA
cdr3_length: 13
v_call: TRBV18
cdr3_nt: TGTGCCAGCCGGGACAGAAACACCGGGGAGCTGTTTTTT
cdr3_aa: CASRDRNTGELFF

d_call: NA
j_call: TRBJ2-7
clone_size: NA
cdr3_length: 14
v_call: TRBV30
cdr3_nt: TGTGCCTGGAGAAAGGGTCGGGATGGATTAGAGCAGTACTTC
cdr3_aa: CAWRKGRDGLEQYF

d_call: TRBD1
j_call: TRBJ2-7
clone_size: NA
cdr3_length: 17
v_call: TRBV4-1
cdr3_nt: TGCGCCAGCAGCCAAGTGGGGACAGGGAAAGGTGCGAGGAATCAGTACTTC
cdr3_aa: CASSQVGTGKGARNQYF

d_call: NA
j_call: TRBJ2-7
clone_size: NA
cdr3_length: 14
v_call: TRBV5-5
cdr3_nt: TGTGCCAGCAGCCCCGGTCCCCAGGCCTACGAGCAGTACTTC
cdr3_aa: CASSPGPQAYEQYF

d_call: NA
j_call: TRBJ2-1
clone_size: NA
cdr3_length: 15
v_call: TRBV7-3
cdr3_nt: TGTGCCAGCAGCTCGCGCTCTAGCTCCTACAATGAGCAGTTCTTC
cdr3_aa: CASSSRSSSYNEQFF

d_call: NA
j_call: TRBJ2-1
clone_size: NA
cdr3_length: 13
v_call: TRBV28
cdr3_nt: TGTGCCTCTGAAGGGGTAATAGCCAATGAGCAGTTCTTC
cdr3_aa: CASEGVIANEQFF

d_call: NA
j_call: TRBJ1-1
clone_size: NA
cdr3_length: 13
v_call: TRBV6-4
cdr3_nt: TGTGCCAGCAGTACCGGGGCTGGAGCTGAAGCTTTCTTT
cdr3_aa: CASSTGAGAEAFF

d_call: NA
j_call: TRBJ1-2
clone_size: NA
cdr3_length: 12
v_call: TRBV19
cdr3_nt: TGTGCCAGTAGTATACAAAACTATGGCTACACCTTC
cdr3_aa: CASSIQNYGYTF

d_call: TRBD1
j_call: TRBJ2-7
clone_size: NA
cdr3_length: 13
v_call: TRBV11-2
cdr3_nt: TGTGCCAGCAGCGTCGGACAGGGCTACGAGCAGTACTTC
cdr3_aa: CASSVGQGYEQYF

d_call: TRBD2
j_call: TRBJ2-1
clone_size: NA
cdr3_length: 13
v_call: TRBV11-2
cdr3_nt: TGTGCCAGCAGGAGGCTAGCGGGCAATGAGCAGTTCTTC
cdr3_aa: CASRRLAGNEQFF

d_call: NA
j_call: TRBJ1-2
clone_size: NA
cdr3_length: 16
v_call: TRBV2
cdr3_nt: TGTGCCAGCACCTCCTTCAGGGTACCTGGGAGTGTCGGCTACACCTTC
cdr3_aa: CASTSFRVPGSVGYTF

d_call: NA
j_call: TRBJ2-1
clone_size: once
cdr3_length: 15
v_call: TRBV19
cdr3_nt: TGTGCCAGTAGCTTAGTGGAGGGCCCCTACAATGAGCAGTTCTTC
cdr3_aa: CASSLVEGPYNEQFF

d_call: NA
j_call: TRBJ2-3
clone_size: NA
cdr3_length: 16
v_call: TRBV12-5
cdr3_nt: TGTGCTAGTGGTTTGGTAGGGGCAGTTAGCACAGATACGCAGTATTTT
cdr3_aa: CASGLVGAVSTDTQYF

d_call: TRBD1
j_call: TRBJ1-2
clone_size: NA
cdr3_length: 14
v_call: TRBV10-3
cdr3_nt: TGTGCCATCAGTGAGTCCGGACAGGGGTATGGCTACACCTTC
cdr3_aa: CAISESGQGYGYTF

d_call: NA
j_call: TRBJ1-4
clone_size: NA
cdr3_length: 16
v_call: TRBV7-9
cdr3_nt: TGTGCCAGCAGCTTAACTTCCGGGGGCTTGCTTGAAAAACTGTTTTTT
cdr3_aa: CASSLTSGGLLEKLFF

d_call: NA
j_call: TRBJ1-2
clone_size: NA
cdr3_length: 13
v_call: TRBV7-9
cdr3_nt: TGTGCCAGCAGCTTAGGCCAGGCCAGGGGCTACACCTTC
cdr3_aa: CASSLGQARGYTF

d_call: NA
j_call: TRBJ1-2
clone_size: NA
cdr3_length: 12
v_call: TRBV30
cdr3_nt: TGTGCCTGGAGTGTCGCGGGGTATGGCTACACCTTC
cdr3_aa: CAWSVAGYGYTF

d_call: NA
j_call: TRBJ2-7
clone_size: NA
cdr3_length: 14
v_call: TRBV9
cdr3_nt: TGTGCCAGCAGCGTAGGGCTACCATCCTACGAGCAGTACTTC
cdr3_aa: CASSVGLPSYEQYF

d_call: TRBD1
j_call: TRBJ1-6
clone_size: NA
cdr3_length: 15
v_call: TRBV27
cdr3_nt: TGTGCCAGCAGTCCCGGGACAGGTGGCAATTCACCCCTCCACTTT
cdr3_aa: CASSPGTGGNSPLHF

d_call: NA
j_call: TRBJ1-4
clone_size: NA
cdr3_length: 16
v_call: TRBV11-2
cdr3_nt: TGTGCCAGCAGCTTAGTCCCGGAGACAACTAATGAAAAACTGTTTTTT
cdr3_aa: CASSLVPETTNEKLFF

d_call: NA
j_call: TRBJ1-6
clone_size: NA
cdr3_length: 16
v_call: TRBV5-6
cdr3_nt: TGTGCCAGCAGCCAGGAAGCCGGGACCCTGGGGTCACCCCTCCACTTT
cdr3_aa: CASSQEAGTLGSPLHF

d_call: TRBD1
j_call: TRBJ2-7
clone_size: NA
cdr3_length: 16
v_call: TRBV27
cdr3_nt: TGTGCCAGCAGACGCGGCTCCGGGACAGAGACTTCCGAGCAGTACTTC
cdr3_aa: CASRRGSGTETSEQYF

d_call: NA
j_call: TRBJ1-2
clone_size: NA
cdr3_length: 14
v_call: TRBV30
cdr3_nt: TGTGCCTGGAGTGTTGGGGGCAGACTCTATGGCTACACCTTC
cdr3_aa: CAWSVGGRLYGYTF

d_call: NA
j_call: TRBJ1-4
clone_size: NA
cdr3_length: 13
v_call: TRBV19
cdr3_nt: TGTGCCAGTAGTATGCGGGCCCCCCTCGCGTTGTTTTTT
cdr3_aa: CASSMRAPLALFF